This T cell receptor beta chain was captured by sequencing in a study of blood T cell repertoires in COVID-19. The overall study: Specimens from acute and convalescent COVID-19 originated in the United States, Italy and Spain. The cDNA or gDNA used as material had been derived from T cells, B-cell-depleted T cells, or PBMCs.

As processed by the authors: Amplification with reference gene primers provided the estimates of nucleated cell counts. TCRdb's table, derived via immunoSEQ multiplex PCR, lists solely in-frame clones and lacks some. The V and J calls and clone size were taken over from that table, and D and trimming were inferred from the DNA. The profile shows approximately 250,000 clones, about nine tenths of them singletons. This clone was recorded only once. The CDR3 loop spans 14 amino acids. Germline V gene sequence: CDR1 SGHRS, CDR2 YFSETQ. Trimming cost V 6 bases and J 6 bases; bases outside gene matches: 5. This sequence was found in a woman aged 60 to 75 who had recovered from COVID-19. The sequenced material came from peripheral blood. The J gene is TRBJ2-1, the V gene TRBV5-1, with 11 nucleotides matching TRBD1. CDR3 sequence reads: CASTRTGGSNEQFF. The CDR3 region has the DNA TGCGCCAGCACAAGGACAGGGGGCTCCAATGAGCAGTTCTTC.